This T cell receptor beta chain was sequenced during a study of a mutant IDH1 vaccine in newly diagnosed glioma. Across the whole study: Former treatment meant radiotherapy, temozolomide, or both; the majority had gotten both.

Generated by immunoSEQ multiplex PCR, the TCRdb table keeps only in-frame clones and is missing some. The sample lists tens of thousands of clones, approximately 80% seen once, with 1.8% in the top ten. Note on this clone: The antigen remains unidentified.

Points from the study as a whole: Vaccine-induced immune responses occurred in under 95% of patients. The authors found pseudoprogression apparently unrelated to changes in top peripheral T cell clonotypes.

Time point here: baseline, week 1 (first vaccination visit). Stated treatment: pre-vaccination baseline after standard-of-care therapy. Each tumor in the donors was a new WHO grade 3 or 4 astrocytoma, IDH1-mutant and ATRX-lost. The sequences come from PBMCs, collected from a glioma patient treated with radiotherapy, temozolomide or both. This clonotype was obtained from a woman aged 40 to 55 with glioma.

This CDR3 reads CASSLAPGLGETQYF. The CDR3 coding sequence is TGCGCCAGCAGCTTGGCACCGGGACTAGGAGAGACCCAGTACTTC. This sequence joins TRBV5-1 and TRBJ2-5; 8 bases agree with TRBD2. V trimming: 0 bases; J trimming: 4 bases; junction bases outside the gene matches: 5. The CDR3 extends over 15 amino acids. Per the germline V gene, CDR1 is SGHRS and CDR2 is YFSETQ.